The TCR beta chain under discussion was sequenced for a study of regulatory T cells in long-lasting Graves disease. Notes on this clonotype: A much larger clone is a single base away; this may be a read error. As the CDR3 is not closed by the conserved phenylalanine or tryptophan, this likely results from a read error.

CDR1 SGHVS and CDR2 FNYEAQ come from the germline V gene. Trimming took off 0 bases at V and 6 bases at J, with 9 bases between the two ends. The CDR3 has 13 amino acids. Arm-PCR of CDR3 regions with iRepertoire HTBI primers generated TCR beta libraries. TCRdb reprocessed the multiplex PCR reads via MiXCR and lists one record per CDR3 protein. This sample has 400,000 to 500,000 distinct CDR3 sequences, with around a fifth found just once. Time point in this sample: persistent/refractory GD, antithyroid drugs over 5 years with positive TRAb. Following extraction of RNA from PBMCs, that RNA was used to make the TCR library.

J is TRBJ2-7 and V is TRBV7-6, with D hard to call. The specimen comprised peripheral blood mononuclear cells (PBMCs), sampled when the disease was refractory, from a patient treated with antithyroid drugs. This receptor was taken from a female donor with Graves disease. Here the CDR3 reads CASSLALGSEQYL. CDR3 nucleotide sequence: TGTGCCAGCAGCTTAGCCCTCGGGTCCGAGCAGTACCTC.